This paragraph covers one TCR beta chain sequence. The data are from a study of blood T cell repertoires in COVID-19. The table came from immunoSEQ multiplex PCR; TCRdb's copy has only in-frame clones and leaves some out. The sample holds around 70,000 clones, roughly three quarters seen once. V lost 5 bases, J lost 2 bases, and 5 bases stayed unmatched. The length of the CDR3 is 16 residues. The germline V gene has CDR1 SGHTA and CDR2 FQGNSA. This TCR came from a man aged 65-85 years with acute or convalescent COVID-19. This chain connects TRBV7-2 to TRBJ2-7, with TRBD2 matching 14 bases. Sequenced: peripheral blood. Here the CDR3 DNA reads TGTGCCAGCAGCCCGCGACTAGCGGGAGGGGCCTACGAGCAGTACTTC. It yields the protein CASSPRLAGGAYEQYF.